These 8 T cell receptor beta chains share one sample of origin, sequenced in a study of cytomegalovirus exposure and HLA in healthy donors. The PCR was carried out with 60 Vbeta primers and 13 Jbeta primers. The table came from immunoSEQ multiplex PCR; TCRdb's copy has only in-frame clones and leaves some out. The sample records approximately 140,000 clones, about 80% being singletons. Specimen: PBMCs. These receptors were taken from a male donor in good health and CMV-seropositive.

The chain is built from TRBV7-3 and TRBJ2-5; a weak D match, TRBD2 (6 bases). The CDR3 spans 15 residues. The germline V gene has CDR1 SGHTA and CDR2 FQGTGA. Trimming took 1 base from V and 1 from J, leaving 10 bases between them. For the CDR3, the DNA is TGTGCCAGCAGCTTAAGCGGGGAATTCCAAGAGACCCAGTACTTC. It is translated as CASSLSGEFQETQYF.

Written as DNA, the CDR3 is TGTGCCAGCAGCTTAGCCGGGATAGCAGGAAACACCATATATTTT. Amino acids: CASSLAGIAGNTIYF. The chain has TRBV7-8 and TRBJ1-3; no definite D call. Germline V lookup: CDR1 SGHVS, CDR2 FQNEAQ. CDR3 size: 15 residues. The germline V and J ends were trimmed by 0 bases and 4 bases, with 10 bases remaining between them.

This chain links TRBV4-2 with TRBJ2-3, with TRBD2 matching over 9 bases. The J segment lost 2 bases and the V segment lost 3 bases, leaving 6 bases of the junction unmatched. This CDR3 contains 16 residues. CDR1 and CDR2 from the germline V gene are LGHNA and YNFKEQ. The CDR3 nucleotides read TGTGCCAGCAGCCAGTTGCTAGCGGGGTTCACAGATACGCAGTATTTT. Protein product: CASSQLLAGFTDTQYF.

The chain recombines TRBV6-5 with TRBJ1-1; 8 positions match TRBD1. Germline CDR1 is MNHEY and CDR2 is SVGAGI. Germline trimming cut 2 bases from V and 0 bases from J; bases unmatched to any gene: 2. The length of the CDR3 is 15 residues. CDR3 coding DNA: TGTGCCAGCAGTTACGGGACAGGACTGAACACTGAAGCTTTCTTT. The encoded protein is CASSYGTGLNTEAFF.

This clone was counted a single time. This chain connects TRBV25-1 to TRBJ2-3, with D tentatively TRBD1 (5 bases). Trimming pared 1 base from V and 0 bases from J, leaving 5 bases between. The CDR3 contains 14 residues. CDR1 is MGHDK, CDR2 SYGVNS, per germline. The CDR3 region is CASSESGSTDTQYF. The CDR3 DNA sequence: TGTGCCAGCAGTGAATCAGGGAGCACAGATACGCAGTATTTT. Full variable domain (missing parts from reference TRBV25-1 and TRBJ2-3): EADIYQTPRYLVIGTGKKITLECSQTMGHDKMYWYQQDPGMELHLIHYSYGVNSTEKGDLSSESTVSRIRTEHFPLTLESARPSHTSQYLCASSESGSTDTQYFGPGTRLTVL.

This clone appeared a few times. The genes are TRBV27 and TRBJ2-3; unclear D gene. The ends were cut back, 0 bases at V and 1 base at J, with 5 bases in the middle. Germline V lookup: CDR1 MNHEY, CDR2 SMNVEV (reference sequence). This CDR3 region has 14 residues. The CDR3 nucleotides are TGTGCCAGCAGTTTATCCCTAGGCACAGATACGCAGTATTTT. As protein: CASSLSLGTDTQYF.

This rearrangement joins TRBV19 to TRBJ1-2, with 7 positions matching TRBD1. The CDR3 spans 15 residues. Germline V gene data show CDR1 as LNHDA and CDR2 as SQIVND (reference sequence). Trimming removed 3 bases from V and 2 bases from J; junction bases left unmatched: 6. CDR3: CASSIQLTGNYGYTF. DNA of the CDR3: TGTGCCAGTAGTATCCAACTGACAGGGAACTATGGCTACACCTTC.

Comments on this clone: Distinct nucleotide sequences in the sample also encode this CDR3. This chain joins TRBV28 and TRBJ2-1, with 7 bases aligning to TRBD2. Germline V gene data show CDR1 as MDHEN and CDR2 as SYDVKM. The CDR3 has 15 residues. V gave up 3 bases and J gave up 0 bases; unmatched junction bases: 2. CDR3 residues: CASSFGGSSYNEQFF. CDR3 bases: TGTGCCAGCAGTTTTGGCGGGAGCTCCTACAATGAGCAGTTCTTC.